The 18 T cell receptor beta chains below come from one sample, sequenced in a study of memory CD4+ T cells and cytomegalovirus serostatus. TCRdb keeps only in-frame clones here, not all; method: immunoSEQ multiplex PCR. The data hold 35,000 to 55,000 clones, with around 78% observed a single time. The sort gate was single viable CD3+CD4+CD8-CD45RO+ cells for memory CD4+ T cells. The sequenced material came from memory CD4+ T cells from blood. The receptors stem from an adult in good health and CMV-seronegative.

This clone has more than one count but fewer than ten. This chain links TRBV7-9 with TRBJ2-3, with TRBD2 matching over 11 bases. V was clipped by 3 bases and J by 5 bases; unmatched bases: 10. Germline lookup yields CDR1 SEHNR and CDR2 FQNEAQ (reference sequence). CDR3 length equals 17 residues. CDR3 nucleotide sequence: TGTGCCAGCAGCTTCCACGGTAGCGGGGGGGCCCAAGATACGCAGTATTTT. The encoded protein is CASSFHGSGGAQDTQYF.

V is TRBV7-2 and J is TRBJ1-6; D is ambiguous. The germline V and J ends were trimmed by 0 bases and 5 bases, with 14 bases remaining between them. CDR3 size: 17 residues. From germline, CDR1 is SGHTA and CDR2 FQGNSA. The CDR3 is CASSLALGRRNNSPLHF. The CDR3 coding sequence is TGTGCCAGCAGCTTAGCGCTAGGACGGAGGAATAATTCACCCCTCCACTTT.

The V and J genes are TRBV11-2 and TRBJ2-7; D gene uncertain. Trimming removed 4 bases at V and 11 bases at J, with 12 bases between. CDR3 length: 11 amino acids. Germline V CDR1 and CDR2: SGHAT, FQNNGV. As DNA, the CDR3 is TGTGCCAGCAGCTATGGCACGAGCGAGTACTTC. This translates into CASSYGTSEYF.

The CDR3 reads CAWRRDGSRQTQYF. The CDR3 region has the DNA TGTGCCTGGAGACGGGACGGATCCCGCCAGACCCAGTACTTC. This sequence joins TRBV30 and TRBJ2-5, with D tentatively TRBD1 or TRBD2 (5 bases each). Trimming shortened V by 3 bases and J by 6 bases, and 17 bases separated the two germline ends. From germline, CDR1 is GTSNPN and CDR2 SVGIG (reference sequence). This CDR3 has 14 amino acids.

The gene calls are TRBV7-9 and TRBJ1-1; D unclear. The CDR3 loop spans 13 amino acids. Deletions cut 4 bases from V and 0 bases from J, with 6 bases between. Germline V gene sequence: CDR1 SEHNR, CDR2 FQNEAQ (reference sequence). The chain's CDR3 is CASSSVLNTEAFF. The CDR3 nucleotides read TGTGCCAGCAGCTCCGTACTGAACACTGAAGCTTTCTTT.

This chain joins TRBV5-1 and TRBJ1-2, with a tentative D call TRBD1 (6 bases). The V and J ends lost 4 bases and 7 bases respectively, with 17 bases between them. This CDR3 comprises 14 residues. Germline V gene sequence: CDR1 SGHRS, CDR2 YFSETQ. This chain's CDR3 is CASSGGRRASGYTF. The CDR3, as DNA: TGCGCCAGCAGCGGGGGGCGGAGGGCTAGTGGCTACACCTTC.

A single count supports this clone. The chain has TRBV7-2 and TRBJ1-2, with D unclear. Trimming removed 5 bases at V and 3 bases at J, with 19 bases between. The CDR3 is made up of 16 amino acids. Germline loops: CDR1 SGHTA, CDR2 FQGNSA. The DNA for the CDR3 is TGTGCCAGCAGCCCATCGGGGAGGCCCTCTCACTATGGCTACACCTTC. Its translation: CASSPSGRPSHYGYTF.

This chain links TRBV6-6 with TRBJ1-1; weak D call: TRBD1 (5 bases). The germline V and J ends were trimmed by 6 bases and 0 bases, with 17 bases remaining between them. Germline CDR1 reads MNHNY; CDR2 reads SVGAGI (reference sequence). The CDR3 is 16 amino acids. The CDR3: CASRDSGLRMNTEAFF. CDR3 nucleotides: TGTGCCAGCAGGGACTCAGGGTTAAGGATGAACACTGAAGCTTTCTTT.

This chain joins TRBV7-2 and TRBJ2-5; the D gene is possibly TRBD2 (6 bases). The CDR3 extends over 14 amino acids. Germline V gives CDR1 SGHTA, CDR2 FQGNSA. V dropped 1 base and J dropped 9 bases, with 15 bases sitting between them. CDR3 protein: CASSLESGQRAQYF. The DNA of the CDR3 is TGTGCCAGCAGCTTAGAAAGCGGGCAGCGGGCCCAGTACTTC. Using reference TRBV7-2 and TRBJ2-5 for the parts outside the CDR3, the full variable domain is GAGVSQSPSNKVTEKGKDVELRCDPISGHTALYWYRQSLGQGLEFLIYFQGNSAPDKSGLPSDRFSAERTGGSVSTLTIQRTQQEDSAVYLCASSLESGQRAQYFGPGTRLLVL.

The J gene is TRBJ2-2, the V gene TRBV18; TRBD1 matches 9 bases. V shed 0 bases, J shed 1 base, and the junction held 18 bases outside the gene matches. The CDR3 length is 22 residues. Germline loops: CDR1 KGHSH, CDR2 LQKENI. The CDR3 DNA reads as TGTGCCAGCTCACCACCCGGGACAGGGCCCATGAGATCTTCTAAGAACACCGGGGAGCTGTTTTTT. Translation gives CASSPPGTGPMRSSKNTGELFF. The full variable domain, rest sourced from reference TRBV18 and TRBJ2-2, is NAGVMQNPRHLVRRRGQEARLRCSPMKGHSHVYWYRQLPEEGLKFMVYLQKENIIDESGMPKERFSAEFPKEGPSILRIQQVVRGDSAAYFCASSPPGTGPMRSSKNTGELFFGEGSRLTVL.

The CDR3 sequence is CASSALLAGGNEQFF. CDR3 nucleotide sequence: TGTGCCAGCAGCGCATTACTAGCGGGGGGGAATGAGCAGTTCTTC. The genes are TRBV9 and TRBJ2-1; 13 nucleotides line up with TRBD2. Germline values: CDR1 SGDLS, CDR2 YYNGEE. Germline trimming cut 3 bases from V and 7 bases from J; bases unmatched to any gene: 4. This CDR3 contains 15 residues.

The sample holds a few counts of this clone. V gene TRBV19 combines with J gene TRBJ1-2; perhaps TRBD1 as D (6 bases). Germline CDR1 is LNHDA and CDR2 is SQIVND (reference sequence). V lost 6 bases and J lost 4, with 18 bases in between. CDR3 length: 15 residues. In DNA, the CDR3 is TGTGCCAGTAGCGGACAGCACCCCTCATCCTATGGCTACACCTTC. Residues: CASSGQHPSSYGYTF.

The gene calls are TRBV28 and TRBJ2-7; a weak D match, TRBD2 (6 bases). Germline V gives CDR1 MDHEN, CDR2 SYDVKM. The V end was cut by 5 bases, the J end by 7 bases, with 21 bases between. The CDR3 runs 15 residues. CDR3 DNA: TGTGCCAGCAGTCCACCCGGTCGGGGGAGAATGGAGCAGTACTTC. Translating gives CASSPPGRGRMEQYF.

This chain joins TRBV18 and TRBJ2-5, with D maybe TRBD1 (6 bases). Germline CDR1 and CDR2: KGHSH and LQKENI. The CDR3 contains 14 residues. Deletions cut 6 bases from V and 1 base from J, with 12 bases between. In nucleotides, the CDR3 is TGTGCCAGCTCTCCTTACAGGGCCCAAGAGACCCAGTACTTC. Encoded protein: CASSPYRAQETQYF.

This clone was seen only once. The V and J genes are TRBV18 and TRBJ2-5; 9 nucleotides align to TRBD2. V lost 8 bases, J lost 2 bases, and 12 bases stayed unmatched. CDR1 is KGHSH and CDR2 is LQKENI in the germline V gene. The CDR3 runs to 16 residues. The DNA of the CDR3 is TGTGCCAGCCAAACGGTAGCGGGGGCCAAACAAGAGACCCAGTACTTC. The encoded protein is CASQTVAGAKQETQYF.

This rearrangement joins TRBV6-4 to TRBJ2-5; 9 bases fit TRBD1. V shed 6 bases, J shed 1 base, and the junction held 6 bases outside the gene matches. Looked up from germline, CDR1 is MRHNA and CDR2 is SNTAGT. The CDR3 totals 15 residues. The CDR3 protein is CASRNRGRVQETQYF. The CDR3, as DNA: TGTGCCAGCAGGAACAGGGGGCGCGTCCAAGAGACCCAGTACTTC.

J is TRBJ1-4 and V is TRBV4-3, with 9 positions matching TRBD1. With 1 base clipped from V and 8 bases from J, the junction kept 8 bases outside the gene matches. Per the germline V gene, CDR1 is LGHNA and CDR2 is YSLEER. The CDR3 is 16 residues long. CDR3 amino acids: CASSQGQGEPNEKLFF. In DNA form, the CDR3 reads TGCGCCAGCAGCCAAGGACAGGGGGAGCCCAACGAAAAACTGTTTTTT.

In its sample, this clone ranks as medium-sized. The V and J genes are TRBV7-2 and TRBJ2-7; 7 bases agree with TRBD1. From germline, CDR1 is SGHTA and CDR2 FQGNSA. Trimming at V came to 5 bases and at J to 3 bases, leaving 13 bases not matched to a gene. This CDR3 spans 16 amino acids. Here the CDR3 DNA reads TGTGCCAGCAGCCCCGAATTCTTGACAGGGTTCTACGAGCAGTACTTC. This translates into CASSPEFLTGFYEQYF. Using reference TRBV7-2 and TRBJ2-7 for the parts outside the CDR3, the full variable domain is GAGVSQSPSNKVTEKGKDVELRCDPISGHTALYWYRQSLGQGLEFLIYFQGNSAPDKSGLPSDRFSAERTGGSVSTLTIQRTQQEDSAVYLCASSPEFLTGFYEQYFGPGTRLTVT.